One and the same sample provided the 28 T cell receptor beta chains below, sequenced in a study of T-cell memory formation after mild COVID-19. TCRdb called the 5' RACE reads again in MiXCR, with one record for every CDR3 protein. This repertoire shows about 250,000 distinct CDR3 sequences, around 17% found once; its top ten account for about 4%. The sample consisted of PBMCs or a T cell subset sorted from them (not recorded which). The receptors here all came from a man aged 18 to 29 who had mild COVID-19 (a few samples of this study predate the infection). Cell type and time point are not known.

The chain carries TRBV9 and TRBJ1-6; D is undetermined. CDR1 is SGDLS and CDR2 is YYNGEE in the germline V gene. The V and J ends lost 5 bases and 7 bases respectively, with 13 bases between them. CDR3 length equals 14 residues. The CDR3 nucleotides read TGTGCCAGCAGACCAATACGGGTCAATTCACCCCTCCACTTT. Translating it yields CASRPIRVNSPLHF.

The chain links TRBV2 to TRBJ2-7; TRBD1 matches at 7 bases. Trimming removed 6 bases from V and 2 bases from J; junction bases left unmatched: 1. The CDR3 extends over 12 amino acids. Germline values: CDR1 SNHLY, CDR2 FYNNEI. The CDR3: CASRGTAYEQYF. CDR3 nucleotide sequence: TGTGCCAGCAGAGGGACAGCCTACGAGCAGTACTTC.

Only a few counts were recorded for this clonotype. The V gene is TRBV4-2, the J gene TRBJ2-3; maybe TRBD2 (5 bases). Trimming pared 3 bases from V and 4 bases from J, leaving 11 bases between. The CDR3 length is 14 residues. Per germline, CDR1 LGHNA and CDR2 YNFKEQ. CDR3 sequence reads: CASSHTDGADTQYF. The CDR3 DNA follows: TGTGCCAGCAGCCATACGGACGGGGCAGATACGCAGTATTTT.

This clonotype was recorded at least ten times. The chain carries TRBV7-2 and TRBJ2-3; no definite D call. CDR1 is SGHTA and CDR2 is FQGNSA in the germline V gene. The CDR3 is 14 residues long. V lost 1 base and J lost 6, with 11 bases in between. Written as DNA, the CDR3 is TGTGCCAGCAGCTTAGATTACGGCGGCGATACGCAGTATTTT. It specifies CASSLDYGGDTQYF. The variable domain in full, completed from reference TRBV7-2 and TRBJ2-3, reads GAGVSQSPSNKVTEKGKDVELRCDPISGHTALYWYRQSLGQGLEFLIYFQGNSAPDKSGLPSDRFSAERTGGSVSTLTIQRTQQEDSAVYLCASSLDYGGDTQYFGPGTRLTVL.

The genes are TRBV20-1 and TRBJ1-4, with D unclear. The CDR3 extends over 11 amino acids. The V end was cut by 6 bases, the J end by 2 bases, with 4 bases between. Germline values: CDR1 DFQATT, CDR2 SNEGSKA (reference sequence). In DNA form, the CDR3 reads TGCAGTGCCTTTACTAATGAAAAACTGTTTTTT. Translated, it gives CSAFTNEKLFF.

This clonotype was found a few times. The chain couples TRBV5-6 to TRBJ1-1; unclear D gene. From germline, CDR1 is SGHDT and CDR2 YYEEEE. The CDR3 consists of 12 residues. Trimming removed 0 bases from V and 5 bases from J, with 5 bases in between. CDR3 in amino acids: CASSLDRTEAFF. The CDR3 DNA is TGTGCCAGCAGCTTGGATCGGACTGAAGCTTTCTTT. Looking up the rest from reference TRBV5-6 and TRBJ1-1 gives the full variable domain: DAGVTQSPTHLIKTRGQQVTLRCSPKSGHDTVSWYQQALGQGPQFIFQYYEEEERQRGNFPDRFSGHQFPNYSSELNVNALLLGDSALYLCASSLDRTEAFFGQGTRLTVV.

This clonotype was picked up a small number of times. The chain couples TRBV4-1 to TRBJ2-2; D unresolved. Per germline, CDR1 MGHRA and CDR2 YSYEKL. V shed 4 bases and J shed 1 base, with 7 bases lying between them. The CDR3 is 14 amino acids. The CDR3 is CASSRSENTGELFF. Here the CDR3 DNA reads TGCGCCAGCAGCCGCTCGGAGAACACCGGGGAGCTGTTTTTT.

This chain links TRBV6-2 or TRBV6-3 with TRBJ1-5; unclear D gene. The CDR3 runs 13 residues. V was shortened by 2 bases and J by 2 bases, with 4 bases between the two germline ends. Germline loops: CDR1 MNHEY, CDR2 SVGEGT. CDR3 bases: TGTGCCAGCAGTTACGACGGCAATCAGCCCCAGCATTTT. Translation gives CASSYDGNQPQHF.

The chain joins TRBV28 to TRBJ1-1, with D perhaps matching TRBD1 (5 bases). V was cut by 6 bases and J by 0 bases, with 14 bases left in between. This CDR3 region has 15 residues. Germline CDR1 is MDHEN and CDR2 is SYDVKM. CDR3 nucleotide sequence: TGTGCCAGCAGGGGATCGGCAGGGCTGAACACTGAAGCTTTCTTT. Translating gives CASRGSAGLNTEAFF.

Only a few counts were recorded for this clonotype. The V gene is TRBV6-1, the J gene TRBJ1-5, with TRBD1 matching over 7 bases. The CDR3 is made up of 14 amino acids. Germline assignment: CDR1 MNHNS and CDR2 SASEGT. Unmatched junction bases numbered 4, after V lost 2 bases and J lost 6 bases. The CDR3 nucleotides are TGTGCCAGCAGTGAATACAGGGGTGGTCAGCCCCAGCATTTT. It translates to CASSEYRGGQPQHF.

J is TRBJ1-4 and V is TRBV28; D not resolved. Trimming removed 5 bases at V and 3 bases at J, with 19 bases between. Germline assignment: CDR1 MDHEN and CDR2 SYDVKM. The CDR3 loop spans 17 amino acids. CDR3 nucleotide sequence: TGTGCCAGCAGTCCCGGCTTTGGCTCGGAAGCTAATGAAAAACTGTTTTTT. Its protein product is CASSPGFGSEANEKLFF. Looking up the rest from reference TRBV28 and TRBJ1-4 gives the full variable domain: DVKVTQSSRYLVKRTGEKVFLECVQDMDHENMFWYRQDPGLGLRLIYFSYDVKMKEKGDIPEGYSVSREKKERFSLILESASTNQTSMYLCASSPGFGSEANEKLFFGSGTQLSVL.

This clonotype has just a few counts. V and J are TRBV20-1 and TRBJ1-2, with D hard to call. V lost 0 bases and J 0 bases, leaving 17 bases between the germline ends. The CDR3 is 17 residues long. The germline V gene encodes CDR1 DFQATT and CDR2 SNEGSKA (reference sequence). As DNA, the CDR3 is TGCAGTGCTAGAGATCCACCGGTTCGGGCGTCTAACTATGGCTACACCTTC. This codes for CSARDPPVRASNYGYTF.

J is TRBJ2-2 and V is TRBV5-1, with TRBD1 identical over 7 bases. The CDR3 is 15 residues long. The V gene's germline CDR1 is SGHRS and CDR2 YFSETQ. The V and J ends lost 1 base and 1 base, in that order; junction bases with no gene match: 1. The CDR3 DNA sequence: TGCGCCAGCAGCTTGACAGGGGAGAACACCGGGGAGCTGTTTTTT. Translation gives CASSLTGENTGELFF.

The chain is built from TRBV20-1 and TRBJ1-1, with TRBD1 matching over 9 bases. Trimming cost V 3 bases and J 12 bases; bases outside gene matches: 11. The CDR3 length is 13 residues. CDR1 is DFQATT and CDR2 is SNEGSKA in the germline V gene (reference sequence). The CDR3: CSASHQGQGLTFF. CDR3 DNA sequence: TGCAGTGCTAGCCATCAGGGACAGGGCTTGACTTTCTTT.

This clonotype has a handful of counts. The DNA for the CDR3 is TGTGCCAGCAGCCAAACGGGGGTAAACTATGGCTACACCTTC. Protein: CASSQTGVNYGYTF. The rearrangement uses TRBV3-1 and TRBJ1-2; weak D call: TRBD1 (5 bases). The V gene's germline CDR1 is LGHDT and CDR2 YNNKEL (reference sequence). The CDR3 runs to 14 residues. Trimming cost V 2 bases and J 2 bases, with 9 bases left between them. The full variable domain, in which reference TRBV3-1 and TRBJ1-2 provide the parts outside the CDR3, is DTAVSQTPKYLVTQMGNDKSIKCEQNLGHDTMYWYKQDSKKFLKIMFSYNNKELIINETVPNRFSPKSPDKAHLNLHINSLELGDSAVYFCASSQTGVNYGYTFGSGTRLTVV.

This clonotype has a handful of counts. This chain uses TRBV7-2 with TRBJ2-7; TRBD1 aligns across 9 bases. After removal of 1 base from V and 4 bases from J, the junction contained 5 bases not matched to a gene. CDR1 SGHTA and CDR2 FQGNSA come from the germline V gene. The length of the CDR3 is 15 residues. CDR3 coding DNA: TGTGCCAGCAGCTTAGTTAGCGGACAGGGGTACGAGCAGTACGTC. Translation: CASSLVSGQGYEQYV.

This clonotype was counted between two and nine times. J is TRBJ2-7 and V is TRBV14; tentatively, D is TRBD2 (5 bases). There are 14 residues in the CDR3. Trimming took 2 bases from V and 3 from J, leaving 11 bases between them. The V gene's germline CDR1 is SGHDN and CDR2 FVKESK. The chain's CDR3 is CASSQQVGSYEQYF. The CDR3 nucleotides read TGTGCCAGCAGCCAACAGGTGGGGAGCTACGAGCAGTACTTC.

The chain joins TRBV20-1 to TRBJ2-5; the D is unclear. The ends were cut back, 6 bases at V and 4 bases at J, with 18 bases in the middle. The germline V gene encodes CDR1 DFQATT and CDR2 SNEGSKA (reference sequence). The CDR3 has 14 residues. CDR3 DNA: TGCAGTGCCGAACCCCAAACCCCACGAGAGACCCAGTACTTC. It specifies CSAEPQTPRETQYF.

This clonotype was seen a few times. This CDR3 reads CSASEGRETQYF. CDR3 nucleotides: TGCAGTGCTAGTGAAGGGAGGGAGACCCAGTACTTC. This chain uses TRBV20-1 with TRBJ2-5, with a tentative D call TRBD2 (6 bases). V lost 3 bases and J lost 5, with 10 bases in between. CDR1 DFQATT and CDR2 SNEGSKA come from the germline V gene (reference sequence). The CDR3 spans 12 residues.

There are a few counts of this clonotype. This chain links TRBV6-5 with TRBJ1-3; D unresolved. V was shortened by 2 bases and J by 8 bases, with 10 bases between the two germline ends. This CDR3 is 13 amino acids long. Germline V gene sequence: CDR1 MNHEY, CDR2 SVGAGI. The CDR3 bases are TGTGCCAGCAGTTACCAGAGATGGGACACCATATATTTT. Its protein product is CASSYQRWDTIYF.

This clonotype was observed a handful of times. The chain employs TRBV6-2 or TRBV6-3 and TRBJ2-1, with TRBD1 as a possible D gene (5 bases). The CDR3 spans 12 residues. V lost 5 bases and J 9 bases, leaving 11 bases between the germline ends. The germline V gene encodes CDR1 MNHEY and CDR2 SVGEGT. DNA of the CDR3: TGTGCCAGCAGTACCAGGGCAAGTGAGCAGTTCTTC. It is translated as CASSTRASEQFF.

The chain employs TRBV24-1 and TRBJ2-1; the match to TRBD2 covers 8 bases. V shed 3 bases, J shed 1 base, and the junction held 13 bases outside the gene matches. Germline-derived CDR1 and CDR2 are KGHDR and SFDVKD. The CDR3 consists of 19 residues. The CDR3 DNA follows: TGTGCCACCAGTGATCCCCGACCCGGGGGACTAGAGTCCTACAATGAGCAGTTCTTC. Its translation is CATSDPRPGGLESYNEQFF.

This clonotype was detected only a few times. The rearrangement links TRBV10-3 to TRBJ2-2; TRBD2 matches 12 bases. With V trimmed by 6 bases and J by 5 bases, 10 bases remained unmatched. The CDR3 loop spans 17 amino acids. CDR1 and CDR2 (germline): ENHRY, SYGVKD. The CDR3 reads CAIRKTSGGLDTGELFF. Here the CDR3 DNA reads TGTGCCATCAGGAAGACTAGCGGGGGTCTGGATACCGGGGAGCTGTTTTTT.

V usage is TRBV6-1 and J usage is TRBJ2-3; 7 positions agree with TRBD2. The CDR3 sequence is 14 residues long. The germline gives CDR1 MNHNS, CDR2 SASEGT. J gave up 4 bases and V 3 bases, and 4 bases lay outside the gene matches. The CDR3 sequence is CASSDVGGADTQYF. CDR3 coding DNA: TGTGCCAGCAGTGATGTGGGGGGGGCAGATACGCAGTATTTT.

In its sample, this clonotype was seen a few times. V gene TRBV6-2 or TRBV6-3 combines with J gene TRBJ1-2; D gene uncertain. This CDR3 region has 13 residues. Germline V CDR1 and CDR2: MNHEY, SVGEGT. Trimming removed 7 bases from V and 4 bases from J, with 13 bases in between. Here the CDR3 reads CASNPLIGYGYTF. CDR3 DNA sequence: TGTGCCAGCAATCCGCTTATAGGCTATGGCTACACCTTC.

A few counts support this clonotype. This rearrangement joins TRBV20-1 to TRBJ2-1; TRBD2 matches 7 bases. The CDR3 sequence is 14 residues long. V lost 5 bases and J lost 7; bases outside the gene matches: 11. Germline loops: CDR1 DFQATT, CDR2 SNEGSKA (reference sequence). CDR3 sequence reads: CSAPKPGLRNEQFF. CDR3 coding DNA: TGCAGTGCTCCTAAACCGGGACTAAGGAATGAGCAGTTCTTC.

The rearrangement uses TRBV27 and TRBJ1-1; D unclear. Germline assignment: CDR1 MNHEY and CDR2 SMNVEV (reference sequence). This CDR3 region has 15 residues. The V gene lost 2 bases and the J gene lost 4 bases, with 14 bases spanning the gap. The CDR3 bases are TGTGCCAGCAGTTTAGATCGGCGGTTGGGCACTGAAGCTTTCTTT. Amino acids: CASSLDRRLGTEAFF.

A few counts support this clonotype. The rearrangement links TRBV4-2 to TRBJ2-1, with 9 bases fitting TRBD2. Trimming cost V 4 bases and J 8 bases; bases outside gene matches: 12. The CDR3 extends over 16 amino acids. The V gene's germline CDR1 is LGHNA and CDR2 YNFKEQ. CDR3 DNA: TGTGCCAGCAGCCCCAACGGGGCGGGGGGGCCGGATGAGCAGTTCTTC. It specifies CASSPNGAGGPDEQFF.